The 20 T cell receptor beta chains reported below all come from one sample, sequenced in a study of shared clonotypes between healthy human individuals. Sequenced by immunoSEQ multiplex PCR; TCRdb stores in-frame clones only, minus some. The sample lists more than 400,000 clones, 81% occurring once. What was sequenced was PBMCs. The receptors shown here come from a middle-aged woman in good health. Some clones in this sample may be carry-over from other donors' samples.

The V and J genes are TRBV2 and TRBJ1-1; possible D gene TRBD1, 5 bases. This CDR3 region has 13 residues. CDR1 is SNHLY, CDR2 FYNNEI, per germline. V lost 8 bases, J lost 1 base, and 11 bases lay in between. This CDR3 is CASCIGQNTEAFF. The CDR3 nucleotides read TGTGCCAGCTGCATCGGACAGAACACTGAAGCTTTCTTT.

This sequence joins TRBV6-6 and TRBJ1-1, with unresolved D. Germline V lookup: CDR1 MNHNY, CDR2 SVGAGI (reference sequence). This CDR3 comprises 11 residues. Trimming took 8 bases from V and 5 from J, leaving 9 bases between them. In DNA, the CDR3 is TGTGCCAGCGGCGTGGGTACTGAAGCTTTCTTT. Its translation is CASGVGTEAFF.

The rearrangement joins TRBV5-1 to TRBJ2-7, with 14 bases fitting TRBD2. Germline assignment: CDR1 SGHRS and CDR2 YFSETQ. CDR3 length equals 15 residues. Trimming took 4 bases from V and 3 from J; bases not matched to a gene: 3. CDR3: CASSIGTSGSYEQYF. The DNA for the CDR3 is TGCGCCAGCAGCATCGGGACTAGCGGGAGCTACGAGCAGTACTTC.

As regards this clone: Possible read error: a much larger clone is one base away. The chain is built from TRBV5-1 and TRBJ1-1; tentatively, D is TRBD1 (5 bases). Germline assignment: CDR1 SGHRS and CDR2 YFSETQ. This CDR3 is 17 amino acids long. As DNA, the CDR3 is TGCGCCAGCAGCTTGGTGGCGGGAACACACCGGGGCACTGAAGCTCTCTTT. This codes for CASSLVAGTHRGTEALF.

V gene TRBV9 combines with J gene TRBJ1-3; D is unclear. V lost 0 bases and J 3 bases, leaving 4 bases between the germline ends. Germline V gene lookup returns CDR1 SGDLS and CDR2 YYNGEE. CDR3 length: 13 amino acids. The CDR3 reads CASSVAGGNTIYF. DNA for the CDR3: TGTGCCAGCAGCGTAGCGGGTGGAAACACCATATATTTT. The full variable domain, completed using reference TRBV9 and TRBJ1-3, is DSGVTQTPKHLITATGQRVTLRCSPRSGDLSVYWYQQSLDQGLQFLIQYYNGEERAKGNILERFSAQQFPDLHSELNLSSLELGDSALYFCASSVAGGNTIYFGEGSWLTVV.

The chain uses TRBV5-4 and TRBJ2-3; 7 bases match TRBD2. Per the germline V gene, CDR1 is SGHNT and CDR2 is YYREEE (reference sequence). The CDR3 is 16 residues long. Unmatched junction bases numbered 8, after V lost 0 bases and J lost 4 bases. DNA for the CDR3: TGTGCCAGCAGCTTGGGGCGTCTAGCGGAGGCAGATACGCAGTATTTT. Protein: CASSLGRLAEADTQYF.

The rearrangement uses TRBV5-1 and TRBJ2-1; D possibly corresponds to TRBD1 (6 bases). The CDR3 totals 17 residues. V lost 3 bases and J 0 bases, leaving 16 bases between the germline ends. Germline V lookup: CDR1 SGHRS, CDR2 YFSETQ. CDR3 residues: CASSSPGQRSSYNEQFF. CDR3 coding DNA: TGCGCCAGCAGCTCACCGGGACAAAGAAGCTCCTACAATGAGCAGTTCTTC.

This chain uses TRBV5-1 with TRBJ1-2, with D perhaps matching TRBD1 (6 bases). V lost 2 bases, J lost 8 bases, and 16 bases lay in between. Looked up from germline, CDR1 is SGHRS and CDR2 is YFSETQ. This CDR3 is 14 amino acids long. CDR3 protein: CASSFGTGSLGYTF. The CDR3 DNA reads TGCGCCAGCAGCTTCGGTACAGGGTCGTTGGGCTACACCTTC.

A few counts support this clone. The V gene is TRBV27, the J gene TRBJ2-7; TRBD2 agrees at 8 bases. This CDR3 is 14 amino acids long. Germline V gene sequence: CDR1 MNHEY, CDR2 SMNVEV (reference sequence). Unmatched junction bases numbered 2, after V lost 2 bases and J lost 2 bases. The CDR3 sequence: CASSLRTSPYEQYF. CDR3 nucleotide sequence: TGTGCCAGCAGTTTACGGACTAGCCCCTACGAGCAGTACTTC.

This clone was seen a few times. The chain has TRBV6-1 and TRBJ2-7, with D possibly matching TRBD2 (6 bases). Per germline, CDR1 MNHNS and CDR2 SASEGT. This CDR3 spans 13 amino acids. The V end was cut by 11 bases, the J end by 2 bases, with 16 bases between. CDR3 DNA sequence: TGTGCCTTAGGAAGGAGGGGCCCCTACGAGCAGTACTTC. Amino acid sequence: CALGRRGPYEQYF.

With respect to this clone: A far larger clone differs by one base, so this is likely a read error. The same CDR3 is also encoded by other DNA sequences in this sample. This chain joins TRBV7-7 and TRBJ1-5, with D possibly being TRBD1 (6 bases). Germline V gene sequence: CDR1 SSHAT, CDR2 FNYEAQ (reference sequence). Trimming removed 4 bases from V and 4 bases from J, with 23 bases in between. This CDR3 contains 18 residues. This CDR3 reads CASSSYRRAQGRNQPQHF. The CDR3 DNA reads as TGTGCCAGCAGCTCTTATCGACGGGCTCAGGGGAGAAATCAGCCCCAGCATTTT.

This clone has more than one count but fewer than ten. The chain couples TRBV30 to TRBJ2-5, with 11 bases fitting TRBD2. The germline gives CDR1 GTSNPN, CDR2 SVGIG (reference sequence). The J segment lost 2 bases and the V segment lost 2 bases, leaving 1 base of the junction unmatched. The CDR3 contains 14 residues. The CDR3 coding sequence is TGTGCCTGGAGTACTAGCGGGAGTCAAGAGACCCAGTACTTC. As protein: CAWSTSGSQETQYF.

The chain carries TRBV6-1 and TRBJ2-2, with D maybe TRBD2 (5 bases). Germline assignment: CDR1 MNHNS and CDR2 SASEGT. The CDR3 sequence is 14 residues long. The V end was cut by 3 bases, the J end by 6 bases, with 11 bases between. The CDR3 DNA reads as TGTGCCAGCAGTGAGATAAGAGGGCCCGGGGAGCTGTTTTTT. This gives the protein CASSEIRGPGELFF.

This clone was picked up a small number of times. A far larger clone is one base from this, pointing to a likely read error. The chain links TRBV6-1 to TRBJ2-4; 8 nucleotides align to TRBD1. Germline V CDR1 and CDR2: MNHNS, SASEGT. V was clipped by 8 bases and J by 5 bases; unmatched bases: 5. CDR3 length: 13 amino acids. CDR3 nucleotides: TGTGCCAGCGTGGACAGGGCTGAAAACATTCAGTACTTC. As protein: CASVDRAENIQYF.

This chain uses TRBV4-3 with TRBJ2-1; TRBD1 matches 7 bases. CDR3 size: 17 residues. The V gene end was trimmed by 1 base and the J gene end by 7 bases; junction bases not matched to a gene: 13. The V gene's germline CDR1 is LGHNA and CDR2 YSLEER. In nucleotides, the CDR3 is TGCGCCAGCAGCCAAGTTCGGACAGGCGGCTTGGGGAATGAGCAGTTCTTC. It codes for CASSQVRTGGLGNEQFF.

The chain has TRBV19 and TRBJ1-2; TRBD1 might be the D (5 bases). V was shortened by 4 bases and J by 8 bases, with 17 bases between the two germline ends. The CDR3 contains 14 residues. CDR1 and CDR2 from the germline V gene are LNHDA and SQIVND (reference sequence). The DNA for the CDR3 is TGTGCCAGTAGTACCCAGACAGCTGTATACGGCTACACCTTC. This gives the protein CASSTQTAVYGYTF.

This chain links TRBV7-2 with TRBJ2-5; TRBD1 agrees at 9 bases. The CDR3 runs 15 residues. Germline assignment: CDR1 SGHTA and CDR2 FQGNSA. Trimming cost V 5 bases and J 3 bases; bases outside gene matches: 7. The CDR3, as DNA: TGTGCCAGCAGCCTCAACAGGGGGCAAAAAGAGACCCAGTACTTC. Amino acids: CASSLNRGQKETQYF.

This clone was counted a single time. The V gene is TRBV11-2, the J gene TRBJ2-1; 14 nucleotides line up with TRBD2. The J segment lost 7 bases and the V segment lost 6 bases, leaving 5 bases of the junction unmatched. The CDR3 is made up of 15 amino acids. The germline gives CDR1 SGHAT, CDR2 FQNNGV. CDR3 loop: CASRTGTSGRNEQFF. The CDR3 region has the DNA TGTGCCAGCAGAACGGGGACTAGCGGGAGAAATGAGCAGTTCTTC.

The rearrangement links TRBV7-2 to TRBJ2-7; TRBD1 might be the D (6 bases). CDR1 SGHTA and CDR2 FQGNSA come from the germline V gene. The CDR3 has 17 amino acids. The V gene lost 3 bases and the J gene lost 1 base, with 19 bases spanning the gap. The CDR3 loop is CASSFSYRESSSYEQYF. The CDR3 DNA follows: TGTGCCAGCAGCTTCTCATACAGGGAATCGAGTTCCTACGAGCAGTACTTC.

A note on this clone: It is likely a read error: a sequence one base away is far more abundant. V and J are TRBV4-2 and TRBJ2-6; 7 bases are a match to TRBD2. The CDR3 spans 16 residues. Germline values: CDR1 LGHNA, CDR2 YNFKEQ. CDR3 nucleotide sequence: TGTGCCAGCAGCCAAGATCTAGGGAGCGGGGCCAGCGTCCTGACTTTC. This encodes CASSQDLGSGASVLTF.